These 31 T cell receptor beta chains share one sample of origin, sequenced in a study of cytomegalovirus exposure and HLA in healthy donors. Primers: 60 Vbeta forward and 13 Jbeta reverse. Sequencing used immunoSEQ multiplex PCR; TCRdb keeps in-frame clones, though not all of them. The sample holds 150,000 to 200,000 clones, roughly 78% seen once. Sample: PBMCs. The receptor source for this set is a woman between 50 and 59 years old in good health and CMV-seropositive.

This clone has a handful of counts. V gene TRBV7-9 combines with J gene TRBJ2-1, with D possibly matching TRBD2 (6 bases). The V gene's germline CDR1 is SEHNR and CDR2 FQNEAQ (reference sequence). V dropped 2 bases and J dropped 8 bases, with 13 bases sitting between them. This CDR3 is built from 14 residues. The CDR3 protein is CASSLISGGDEQFF. CDR3 coding DNA: TGTGCCAGCAGCTTAATTAGCGGAGGGGATGAGCAGTTCTTC.

The chain links TRBV9 to TRBJ2-3; 13 bases are shared with TRBD2. The CDR3 is 14 amino acids. Germline V gene data show CDR1 as SGDLS and CDR2 as YYNGEE. After removal of 2 bases from V and 9 bases from J, the junction contained 3 bases not matched to a gene. CDR3 residues: CASSVGLAGVTQYF. CDR3 coding DNA: TGTGCCAGCAGCGTCGGACTAGCGGGGGTGACGCAGTATTTT.

This sequence joins TRBV5-1 and TRBJ2-7, with TRBD1 matching 7 bases. Germline lookup yields CDR1 SGHRS and CDR2 YFSETQ. CDR3 length: 19 residues. Trimming took 3 bases from V and 0 from J; bases not matched to a gene: 18. This CDR3 reads CASSSYSRDRALSSYEQYF. CDR3 DNA sequence: TGCGCCAGCAGCTCTTACAGTCGGGACAGAGCATTGAGCTCCTACGAGCAGTACTTC.

J is TRBJ2-1 and V is TRBV25-1, with D unresolved. V lost 7 bases and J lost 7, with 17 bases in between. Germline CDR1 is MGHDK and CDR2 is SYGVNS. This CDR3 is built from 14 residues. This chain's CDR3 is CASTLPGSGNEQFF. The CDR3 DNA sequence: TGTGCCAGCACCCTCCCCGGATCAGGTAATGAGCAGTTCTTC.

This clone was detected once. The chain has TRBV5-6 and TRBJ2-5; possible D gene TRBD2, 6 bases. The CDR3 sequence is 13 residues long. With 4 bases removed from V and 5 bases from J, the gap between germline ends came to 12 bases. Per the germline V gene, CDR1 is SGHDT and CDR2 is YYEEEE. In DNA form, the CDR3 reads TGTGCCAGCAGCCCGGTCGCGGGGGAGACCCAGTACTTC. Translation: CASSPVAGETQYF.

This clone was seen a handful of times. The sample has other DNA sequences that encode this CDR3 too. The chain has TRBV7-6 and TRBJ1-1, with a tentative D call TRBD1 (5 bases). Trimming removed 4 bases at V and 0 bases at J, with 12 bases between. This CDR3 has 15 amino acids. Germline V gene sequence: CDR1 SGHVS, CDR2 FNYEAQ. In nucleotides, the CDR3 is TGTGCCAGCAGCTCTCCCGACAGCTTGAACACTGAAGCTTTCTTT. The encoded protein is CASSSPDSLNTEAFF.

This chain connects TRBV27 to TRBJ2-7; perhaps TRBD1 as D (5 bases). Trimming removed 3 bases at V and 7 bases at J, with 10 bases between. The CDR3 contains 12 residues. Germline V gene lookup returns CDR1 MNHEY and CDR2 SMNVEV (reference sequence). In DNA form, the CDR3 reads TGTGCCAGCAGTTTGTTGGGGCGAGAGCAGTACTTC. This gives the protein CASSLLGREQYF.

About this clone: The sample contains more than one DNA sequence encoding this CDR3. The gene calls are TRBV4-1 and TRBJ1-4, with no clear D. V lost 3 bases, J lost 8 bases, and 7 bases lay in between. This CDR3 comprises 12 residues. The germline V gene encodes CDR1 MGHRA and CDR2 YSYEKL. CDR3 in amino acids: CASSQAQEKLFF. The CDR3 region has the DNA TGCGCCAGCAGCCAGGCCCAGGAAAAACTGTTTTTT.

In its sample, this clone was seen a few times. This rearrangement joins TRBV14 to TRBJ2-3; the match to TRBD1 covers 11 bases. V gave up 4 bases and J gave up 4 bases; unmatched junction bases: 7. Looked up from germline, CDR1 is SGHDN and CDR2 is FVKESK. The CDR3 covers 16 residues. The CDR3 loop reads CASSRLRGQGADTQYF. The CDR3 DNA reads as TGTGCCAGCAGCCGATTGCGGGGACAGGGGGCAGATACGCAGTATTTT. Full variable domain (rest looked up from reference TRBV14 and TRBJ2-3): EAGVTQFPSHSVIEKGQTVTLRCDPISGHDNLYWYRRVMGKEIKFLLHFVKESKQDESGMPNNRFLAERTGGTYSTLKVQPAELEDSGVYFCASSRLRGQGADTQYFGPGTRLTVL.

This clone was observed a handful of times. The chain carries TRBV9 and TRBJ1-1; D call uncertain. Germline V gene lookup returns CDR1 SGDLS and CDR2 YYNGEE. Trimming shortened V by 1 base and J by 0 bases, and 4 bases separated the two germline ends. CDR3 length: 13 residues. CDR3 residues: CASSVSLNTEAFF. The CDR3 DNA follows: TGTGCCAGCAGCGTATCTTTGAACACTGAAGCTTTCTTT.

This rearrangement joins TRBV18 to TRBJ2-3; D call uncertain. The CDR3 has 13 residues. The V end was cut by 5 bases, the J end by 0 bases, with 6 bases between. The germline gives CDR1 KGHSH, CDR2 LQKENI. The CDR3 nucleotides read TGTGCCAGCTCAACAGAGAGCACAGATACGCAGTATTTT. It translates to CASSTESTDTQYF.

The chain carries TRBV27 and TRBJ2-7; the D gene is possibly TRBD2 (6 bases). CDR1 is MNHEY, CDR2 SMNVEV, per germline (reference sequence). V lost 6 bases, J lost 7 bases, and 22 bases lay in between. The CDR3 has 15 amino acids. The CDR3 here is CASSPNPGGRGEQYF. The CDR3 coding sequence is TGTGCCAGCAGCCCTAACCCTGGGGGGAGAGGGGAGCAGTACTTC.

The chain joins TRBV5-1 to TRBJ2-3; TRBD1 might be the D (5 bases). Trimming left V 0 bases short and J 2 bases short, with 10 bases between. Germline V gene data show CDR1 as SGHRS and CDR2 as YFSETQ. This CDR3 has 15 residues. The CDR3 loop is CASSLEGHTTDTQYF. As DNA, the CDR3 is TGCGCCAGCAGCTTGGAGGGGCATACCACAGATACGCAGTATTTT.

The chain couples TRBV5-1 to TRBJ1-4, with D hard to call. V lost 0 bases to trimming and J lost 5 bases, with 8 bases between them. The CDR3 is made up of 14 amino acids. Germline-derived CDR1 and CDR2 are SGHRS and YFSETQ. CDR3: CASSLGESNEKLFF. CDR3 coding DNA: TGCGCCAGCAGCTTGGGGGAGTCGAATGAAAAACTGTTTTTT.

J is TRBJ1-1 and V is TRBV5-1, with a possible D match to TRBD1 (5 bases). Germline CDR1 is SGHRS and CDR2 is YFSETQ. The CDR3 loop spans 14 amino acids. Trimming stripped 6 bases from V and 2 bases from J, with 14 bases between. The CDR3 loop reads CASTVDSTNTEAFF. The CDR3 bases are TGCGCCAGCACAGTCGACAGTACCAACACTGAAGCTTTCTTT. Together with reference TRBV5-1 and TRBJ1-1, the CDR3 gives the full variable domain: KAGVTQTPRYLIKTRGQQVTLSCSPISGHRSVSWYQQTPGQGLQFLFEYFSETQRNKGNFPGRFSGRQFSNSRSEMNVSTLELGDSALYLCASTVDSTNTEAFFGQGTRLTVV.

This chain uses TRBV6-6 with TRBJ2-2, with TRBD2 matching over 7 bases. The CDR3 length is 16 residues. With 2 bases clipped from V and 4 bases from J, the junction kept 7 bases outside the gene matches. Per germline, CDR1 MNHNY and CDR2 SVGAGI (reference sequence). CDR3 DNA: TGTGCCAGCAGTTACCCGGTGGGGGGGGGCACCGGGGAGCTGTTTTTT. This codes for CASSYPVGGGTGELFF.

Written as DNA, the CDR3 is TGTGCCACCACCCCTCAGGCAGGCTTAAGCTATGGCTACACCTTC. It codes for CATTPQAGLSYGYTF. The gene calls are TRBV19 and TRBJ1-2; no reliable D call. Germline V CDR1 and CDR2: LNHDA, SQIVND (reference sequence). Trimming took 10 bases from V and 4 from J, leaving 22 bases between them. CDR3 size: 15 residues.

Here the CDR3 DNA reads TGCGCCAGCAGCTTTACGGGACAGGGACACAATGAGCAGTTCTTC. It codes for CASSFTGQGHNEQFF. The V gene is TRBV5-1, the J gene TRBJ2-1, with 9 bases fitting TRBD1. CDR1 and CDR2 from the germline V gene are SGHRS and YFSETQ. The ends lost 2 bases at V and 5 bases at J; junction bases unmatched: 5. This CDR3 spans 15 amino acids.

This chain joins TRBV30 and TRBJ2-3; 7 nucleotides align to TRBD2. Germline V gene sequence: CDR1 GTSNPN, CDR2 SVGIG (reference sequence). The CDR3 extends over 14 amino acids. V shed 0 bases and J 3 bases; nucleotides not matched to a gene: 3. CDR3 in amino acids: CAWSVWGGTDTQYF. The CDR3 nucleotides read TGTGCCTGGAGTGTCTGGGGGGGGACAGATACGCAGTATTTT.

The rearrangement links TRBV14 to TRBJ2-1, with D possibly TRBD2 on 6 matching bases. The CDR3 has 16 amino acids. Trimming stripped 0 bases from V and 4 bases from J, with 13 bases between. CDR1 and CDR2 (germline): SGHDN, FVKESK. CDR3 residues: CASSQDRGNLYNEQFF. In DNA, the CDR3 is TGTGCCAGCAGCCAAGATCGGGGGAACCTTTACAATGAGCAGTTCTTC.

The chain carries TRBV7-9 and TRBJ1-5; D not certain. From germline, CDR1 is SEHNR and CDR2 FQNEAQ (reference sequence). Trimming took 7 bases from V and 5 from J, leaving 15 bases between them. The CDR3 loop spans 14 amino acids. The CDR3 DNA sequence: TGTGCCAGCAACTCCGGCGGTGTGTATCAGCCCCAGCATTTT. Translating it yields CASNSGGVYQPQHF.

Of note for this clone: Compared with germline, one end of the junction differs, possibly owing to a read error. The chain joins TRBV4-1 to TRBJ2-1, with D unresolved. Germline V CDR1 and CDR2: MGHRA, YSYEKL. This CDR3 comprises 13 residues. Here the CDR3 DNA reads TGCGCCAGCAGCGAAGACGGTTACAATGAGCAGTTCTTC. It codes for CASSEDGYNEQFF.

The V and J genes are TRBV4-1 and TRBJ1-4; the D is unclear. Trimming shortened V by 3 bases and J by 4 bases, and 12 bases separated the two germline ends. The germline V gene has CDR1 MGHRA and CDR2 YSYEKL. The CDR3 runs 15 residues. Written as DNA, the CDR3 is TGCGCCAGCAGCCAGTACGGGGAAAGTAATGAAAAACTGTTTTTT. Encoded protein: CASSQYGESNEKLFF.

In its sample, this clone was seen once. The chain has TRBV6-6 and TRBJ1-5, with 9 bases matching TRBD1. The junction had 2 bases not matched to a gene; V was cut back by 8 bases and J by 3 bases. CDR1 is MNHNY, CDR2 SVGAGI, per germline (reference sequence). This CDR3 contains 13 residues. For the CDR3, the DNA is TGTGCCAGCGGGACAGGGCTCAATCAGCCCCAGCATTTT. Amino acid sequence: CASGTGLNQPQHF.

V usage is TRBV27 and J usage is TRBJ1-5; 7 nucleotides line up with TRBD1. The germline V gene has CDR1 MNHEY and CDR2 SMNVEV (reference sequence). This CDR3 region has 13 residues. V shed 6 bases, J shed 5 bases, and the junction held 4 bases outside the gene matches. For the CDR3, the DNA is TGTGCCAGCAGACCCGGGACAGATCAGCCCCAGCATTTT. It codes for CASRPGTDQPQHF.

CDR3 nucleotides: TGTGCCAGTAGACCGACAGGGACAACTAATGAAAAACTGTTTTTT. It encodes CASRPTGTTNEKLFF. The chain employs TRBV19 and TRBJ1-4; 7 nucleotides align to TRBD1. V dropped 6 bases and J dropped 0; count of bases not matched to a gene: 4. The CDR3 sequence is 15 residues long. Germline CDR1 and CDR2: LNHDA and SQIVND (reference sequence).

This clone appeared a few times. The chain couples TRBV4-2 to TRBJ1-1; 7 bases align to TRBD1. The germline V gene encodes CDR1 LGHNA and CDR2 YNFKEQ. CDR3 length: 14 amino acids. After removal of 1 base from V and 7 bases from J, the junction contained 6 bases not matched to a gene. CDR3 sequence (DNA): TGTGCCAGCAGCCAAGGGGGACAGACCGATGAAGCTTTCTTT. Protein: CASSQGGQTDEAFF.

This chain links TRBV11-2 with TRBJ1-2; the match to TRBD1 covers 11 bases. J lost 2 bases, V lost 3 bases, and 2 bases had no gene match. The CDR3 is 15 amino acids. Germline V gives CDR1 SGHAT, CDR2 FQNNGV. CDR3: CASSFRDRGNYGYTF. CDR3 DNA: TGTGCCAGCAGCTTCCGGGACAGGGGGAACTATGGCTACACCTTC.

This chain uses TRBV13 with TRBJ1-1, with D maybe TRBD1 (6 bases). Trimming pared 0 bases from V and 3 bases from J, leaving 14 bases between. This CDR3 region has 16 residues. The germline gives CDR1 PRHDT, CDR2 FYEKMQ (reference sequence). CDR3 DNA sequence: TGTGCCAGCAGCTTAGGGAACTTAGGGGGGGACACTGAAGCTTTCTTT. The encoded protein is CASSLGNLGGDTEAFF.

The chain is built from TRBV21-1 and TRBJ2-1; the D segment call TRBD1 is taken from the table without a DNA check. TRBV21-1 is a pseudogene. The CDR3 has 16 residues. Here the CDR3 DNA reads TGTGCCAGCAGCAAAGAAACAGGGGAGACCTACAATGAGCAGTTCTTC. Protein sequence: CASSKETGETYNEQFF.

The chain carries TRBV27 and TRBJ2-5; tentatively, D is TRBD2 (6 bases). Trimming left V 11 bases short and J 5 bases short, with 21 bases between. The germline CDR1 and CDR2 sequences are MNHEY and SMNVEV (reference sequence). This CDR3 contains 14 residues. CDR3: CARTMDGGGETQYF. CDR3 bases: TGTGCCCGAACCATGGACGGTGGAGGGGAGACCCAGTACTTC.